A single sample is the source of the 21 T cell receptor beta chains below, sequenced in a study of read filtering for tumor transcriptome and immune sequencing. This library used around 0.4 ug RNA and molecular barcoded adaptors spanning alpha/delta and beta/gamma chains. TCRdb called the reads again in MiXCR, with one record for every CDR3 protein. The sample yields about 58,000 distinct CDR3 sequences, about 12% seen once. Sequencing was carried out using a population of CD138-negative cells sorted from bone marrow. All receptors derive from a donor at least 40 years old with multiple myeloma.

This clonotype was observed a handful of times. The chain is built from TRBV20-1 and TRBJ2-5, with D perhaps being TRBD1 or TRBD2 (6 bases each). The V end was cut by 5 bases, the J end by 0 bases, with 13 bases between. This CDR3 comprises 14 residues. Germline assignment: CDR1 DFQATT and CDR2 SNEGSKA (reference sequence). CDR3 protein: CSAGGLANQETQYF. CDR3 coding DNA: TGCAGTGCTGGGGGGCTAGCAAACCAAGAGACCCAGTACTTC.

There are many counts of this clonotype. The CDR3, as DNA: TGTGCCAGCTCATCCATGAACACCGGGGAGCTGTTTTTT. This encodes CASSSMNTGELFF. The chain recombines TRBV18 with TRBJ2-2; D is uncertain. Trimming removed 5 bases at V and 1 base at J, with 5 bases between. The CDR3 sequence is 13 residues long. The germline V gene has CDR1 KGHSH and CDR2 LQKENI.

The sample holds many counts of this clonotype. This rearrangement joins TRBV11-2 to TRBJ2-2, with D tentatively TRBD1 (6 bases). Trimming took off 2 bases at V and 3 bases at J, with 13 bases between the two ends. This CDR3 is 16 amino acids long. Germline CDR1 is SGHAT and CDR2 is FQNNGV. In nucleotides, the CDR3 is TGTGCCAGCAGCTTATCCAGGGGAGCAGACACCGGGGAGCTGTTTTTT. Its translation: CASSLSRGADTGELFF.

In its sample, this clonotype was seen many times. V gene TRBV27 combines with J gene TRBJ2-7; 8 bases are a match to TRBD1. The CDR3 is made up of 13 amino acids. Germline V gene sequence: CDR1 MNHEY, CDR2 SMNVEV (reference sequence). J gave up 5 bases and V 6 bases, and 6 bases lay outside the gene matches. This CDR3 reads CASRPAGGNEQYF. CDR3 DNA sequence: TGTGCCAGCAGGCCCGCAGGGGGCAACGAGCAGTACTTC.

This clonotype was observed many times. The gene calls are TRBV5-1 and TRBJ2-5, with 7 bases aligning to TRBD1. Losses at the gene ends were 2 bases for V and 5 bases for J; bases not matched to a gene: 3. Germline CDR1 is SGHRS and CDR2 is YFSETQ. CDR3 length equals 13 residues. The CDR3 bases are TGCGCCAGCAGCTTCTTGGGACAGGAGACCCAGTACTTC. Amino acid sequence: CASSFLGQETQYF. The full variable domain, rest sourced from reference TRBV5-1 and TRBJ2-5, is KAGVTQTPRYLIKTRGQQVTLSCSPISGHRSVSWYQQTPGQGLQFLFEYFSETQRNKGNFPGRFSGRQFSNSRSEMNVSTLELGDSALYLCASSFLGQETQYFGPGTRLLVL.

This clonotype was seen repeatedly, ten times or more. The chain uses TRBV3-1 and TRBJ1-5; 10 nucleotides match TRBD1. Trimming took 3 bases from V and 9 from J; bases not matched to a gene: 5. Germline assignment: CDR1 LGHDT and CDR2 YNNKEL (reference sequence). The length of the CDR3 is 14 residues. The CDR3 DNA follows: TGTGCCAGCAGCCAGAGACAGGGGGCAGGGCCCCAGCATTTT. This codes for CASSQRQGAGPQHF.

This clonotype occurred many times. V gene TRBV5-1 combines with J gene TRBJ1-1, with a tentative D call TRBD1 (6 bases). Trimming shortened V by 4 bases and J by 4 bases, and 14 bases separated the two germline ends. Looked up from germline, CDR1 is SGHRS and CDR2 is YFSETQ. The CDR3 loop spans 14 amino acids. The CDR3 region has the DNA TGCGCCAGCAGCATAAGCAGGGGAGGCACTGAAGCTTTCTTT. Translation: CASSISRGGTEAFF.

This clonotype was seen at least ten times. The gene calls are TRBV6-4 and TRBJ1-6, with 7 bases that match TRBD1. The junction had 4 bases not matched to a gene; V was cut back by 4 bases and J by 7 bases. CDR3 length: 14 amino acids. From germline, CDR1 is MRHNA and CDR2 SNTAGT. The CDR3 DNA follows: TGTGCCAGCAGTGCTGACAGGGCGAATTCACCCCTCCACTTT. It translates to CASSADRANSPLHF.

This clonotype was seen repeatedly, ten times or more. The V gene is TRBV20-1, the J gene TRBJ2-1; tentatively, D is TRBD1 (7 bases). Looked up from germline, CDR1 is DFQATT and CDR2 is SNEGSKA (reference sequence). The CDR3 has 15 amino acids. With 1 base removed from V and 6 bases from J, the gap between germline ends came to 16 bases. Written as DNA, the CDR3 is TGCAGTGCTAGAGGTCGGGCAGGGGGGTTCAATGAGCAGTTCTTC. Amino acid sequence: CSARGRAGGFNEQFF.

This clonotype came up many times. This chain connects TRBV2 to TRBJ1-2; 9 nucleotides match TRBD1. The length of the CDR3 is 15 residues. Germline loops: CDR1 SNHLY, CDR2 FYNNEI. With V trimmed by 5 bases and J by 5 bases, 9 bases remained unmatched. The CDR3 here is CASSPQQGAIYGYTF. Written as DNA, the CDR3 is TGTGCCAGCAGTCCCCAACAGGGGGCGATTTATGGCTACACCTTC.

This clonotype was seen at least ten times. V and J are TRBV28 and TRBJ2-4; 8 bases agree with TRBD2. V lost 8 bases and J lost 0; bases outside the gene matches: 9. Germline CDR1 MDHEN, CDR2 SYDVKM. The CDR3 has 16 amino acids. The CDR3 sequence is CASDGLAGKAKNIQYF. The DNA of the CDR3 is TGTGCCAGCGACGGACTAGCAGGGAAAGCCAAAAACATTCAGTACTTC. Looking up the rest from reference TRBV28 and TRBJ2-4 gives the full variable domain: DVKVTQSSRYLVKRTGEKVFLECVQDMDHENMFWYRQDPGLGLRLIYFSYDVKMKEKGDIPEGYSVSREKKERFSLILESASTNQTSMYLCASDGLAGKAKNIQYFGAGTRLSVL.

The chain carries TRBV6-6 and TRBJ1-4; possibly TRBD1 for D (5 bases). V lost 4 bases, J lost 8 bases, and 11 bases lay in between. CDR3 size: 13 residues. Germline CDR1 reads MNHNY; CDR2 reads SVGAGI (reference sequence). The CDR3 sequence is CASSWGEREKLFF. CDR3 coding DNA: TGTGCCAGCAGTTGGGGGGAAAGGGAAAAACTGTTTTTT.

This clonotype was observed a handful of times. Given a much more abundant clone one base away, this may be a read error. The V and J genes are TRBV30 and TRBJ2-1, with D hard to call. Germline V CDR1 and CDR2: GTSNPN, SVGIG (reference sequence). Trimming took off 1 base at V and 1 base at J, with 17 bases between the two ends. This CDR3 has 17 amino acids. CDR3 protein: CAWSGKTGDYSYNEQFF. The CDR3 DNA follows: TGTGCCTGGAGTGGCAAGACTGGCGATTATTCCTACAATGAGCAGTTCTTC.

In this sample, this clonotype turned up many times. DNA of the CDR3: TGCGCCAGCAGTGAGAAGCGGGGGGGAGGTAGGGAGCAGTTCTTC. It encodes CASSEKRGGGREQFF. The rearrangement joins TRBV10-1 to TRBJ2-1; 10 nucleotides line up with TRBD2. The length of the CDR3 is 15 residues. Germline CDR1 is WNHNN and CDR2 is SYGVQD (reference sequence). After removal of 2 bases from V and 10 bases from J, the junction contained 8 bases not matched to a gene.

This clonotype was detected many times. This sequence joins TRBV3-1 and TRBJ1-6, with a weak D call TRBD1 (5 bases). CDR3 length: 15 residues. The ends were cut back, 4 bases at V and 7 bases at J, with 14 bases in the middle. Germline V lookup: CDR1 LGHDT, CDR2 YNNKEL (reference sequence). DNA for the CDR3: TGTGCCAGCAGCCCAAGAGGGGACTTCAATTCACCCCTCCACTTT. This codes for CASSPRGDFNSPLHF. Full variable domain (remainder filled in from reference TRBV3-1 and TRBJ1-6): DTAVSQTPKYLVTQMGNDKSIKCEQNLGHDTMYWYKQDSKKFLKIMFSYNNKELIINETVPNRFSPKSPDKAHLNLHINSLELGDSAVYFCASSPRGDFNSPLHFGNGTRLTVT.

This clonotype was seen repeatedly, ten times or more. This chain joins TRBV5-1 and TRBJ2-1; 8 bases align to TRBD2. V lost 0 bases, J lost 9 bases, and 8 bases stayed unmatched. Germline V gene lookup returns CDR1 SGHRS and CDR2 YFSETQ. The CDR3 has 15 residues. Written as DNA, the CDR3 is TGCGCCAGCAGCTTGGACGGGGGGGCATTACGTGAGCAGTTCTTC. It yields the protein CASSLDGGALREQFF.

For this clonotype: It may be a read error: a sequence one base away is much more abundant. The V call is TRBV9, the J call TRBJ2-7; D is uncertain. The CDR3 extends over 12 amino acids. Germline CDR1 SGDLS, CDR2 YYNGEE. The V end was cut by 4 bases, the J end by 0 bases, with 5 bases between. DNA of the CDR3: TGTGCCAGCAGCCCGTGCTCCTACGAGCAGTACTTC. It specifies CASSPCSYEQYF.

To note about this clonotype: A read error may explain this, as a much larger clone is one base away. This rearrangement joins TRBV12-3 or TRBV12-4 to TRBJ2-1; 9 bases match TRBD2. There are 16 residues in the CDR3. The CDR3 coding sequence is TGTGCCAGCAGTCGATCGACTAGCGGACAGAACAATGGGCAGTTCTTC. Its protein is CASSRSTSGQNNGQFF.

This clonotype was detected many times. The rearrangement links TRBV7-3 to TRBJ2-5; perhaps TRBD1 as D (6 bases). Trimming cost V 5 bases and J 4 bases, with 14 bases left between them. CDR1 and CDR2 (germline): SGHTA, FQGTGA. The CDR3 has 14 residues. CDR3 DNA sequence: TGTGCCAGCAGCAAAACAGGGTCGGGAGAGACCCAGTACTTC. Encoded protein: CASSKTGSGETQYF.

About this clonotype itself: The CDR3 carries no conserved terminal phenylalanine or tryptophan, so it likely arises from a read error. It is unclear where the CDR3 begins or ends on the DNA, so no DNA is shown, and the CDR3 is as TCRdb lists it. The chain carries TRBV21-1 and TRBJ2-6; the table gives TRBD1 as D, unverified against the DNA. TRBV21-1 is a recognized pseudogene. Counting both end residues, the CDR3 totals 19 amino acids. CDR3 sequence: CASSSQRETGPSGANVLTS.

This clonotype was seen repeatedly, ten times or more. This sequence joins TRBV2 and TRBJ1-6; D possibly corresponds to TRBD1 (5 bases). The germline CDR1 and CDR2 sequences are SNHLY and FYNNEI. Trimming cost V 8 bases and J 7 bases, with 9 bases left between them. The CDR3 extends over 12 amino acids. Here the CDR3 reads CASARGNSPLHF. The CDR3 DNA is TGTGCCAGCGCTCGGGGGAATTCACCCCTCCACTTT.